This T cell receptor beta chain was identified during a study of blood T cell repertoires in COVID-19. The wider study: Both acute and convalescent COVID-19 samples were obtained from the United States, Italy and Spain.

CDR3 length: 13 residues. The germline CDR1 and CDR2 sequences are SGDLS and YYNGEE. V lost 4 bases and J lost 10, with 12 bases in between. TCRdb keeps only in-frame clones here, not all; method: immunoSEQ multiplex PCR. The table includes 380,000 or so clones, approximately 89% detected once. This study enrolled people aged roughly 18 to 100 from roughly 24 US geographic areas. Participants' reported clinical history set cohort assignment. Cohort 3 recovery required two negative PCRs, clearance, or symptom resolution. The sequenced material came from PBMCs or T cells enriched from blood (not recorded which). This sequence originates from a man younger than 40 who had recovered from COVID-19. The V gene is TRBV9, the J gene TRBJ1-6; the D gene is possibly TRBD1 (5 bases). The CDR3 spells CASSSGTSSPLHF. The CDR3 DNA is TGTGCCAGCAGCTCCGGGACTAGCTCACCCCTCCACTTT. Using reference TRBV9 and TRBJ1-6 for the parts outside the CDR3, the full variable domain is DSGVTQTPKHLITATGQRVTLRCSPRSGDLSVYWYQQSLDQGLQFLIQYYNGEERAKGNILERFSAQQFPDLHSELNLSSLELGDSALYFCASSSGTSSPLHFGNGTRLTVT.